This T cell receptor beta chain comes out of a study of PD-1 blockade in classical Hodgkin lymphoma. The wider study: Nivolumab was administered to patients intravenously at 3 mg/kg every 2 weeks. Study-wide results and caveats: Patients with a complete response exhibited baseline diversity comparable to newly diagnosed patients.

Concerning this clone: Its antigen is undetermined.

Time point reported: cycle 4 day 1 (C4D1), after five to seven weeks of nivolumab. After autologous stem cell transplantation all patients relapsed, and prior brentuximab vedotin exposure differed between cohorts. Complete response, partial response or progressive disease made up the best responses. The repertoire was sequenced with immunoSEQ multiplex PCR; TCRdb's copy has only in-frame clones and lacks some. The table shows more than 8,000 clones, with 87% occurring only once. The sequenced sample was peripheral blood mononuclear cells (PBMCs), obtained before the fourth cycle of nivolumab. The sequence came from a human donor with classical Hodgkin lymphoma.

CDR3 loop: CASSLGEGSWEQGYEQYF. The CDR3 DNA reads TGTGCCAGCAGCTTAGGAGAGGGTTCGTGGGAGCAAGGCTACGAGCAGTACTTC. The V gene is TRBV13, the J gene TRBJ2-7; tentatively, D is TRBD2 (5 bases). The CDR3 loop spans 18 amino acids. The V and J ends lost 0 bases and 3 bases respectively, with 21 bases between them. Germline lookup yields CDR1 PRHDT and CDR2 FYEKMQ (reference sequence). The whole variable domain, filled in from reference TRBV13 and TRBJ2-7, reads AAGVIQSPRHLIKEKRETATLKCYPIPRHDTVYWYQQGPGQDPQFLISFYEKMQSDKGSIPDRFSAQQFSDYHSELNMSSLELGDSALYFCASSLGEGSWEQGYEQYFGPGTRLTVT.